The entry that follows covers one TCR beta chain sequence. A read error may account for a junction end that differs from germline. This sample stems from a study of OX40 agonist ivuxolimab in advanced cancers. Across the whole study: An agonistic anti-OX40 (CD134) antibody, ivuxolimab, was used to treat the patients.

CDR1 is SSHAT and CDR2 is FNYEAQ in the germline V gene (reference sequence). The CDR3 length is 14 residues. Using immunoSEQ multiplex PCR, the repertoire was profiled, and TCRdb retains in-frame clones only, with some absent. The table shows 15,000 to 25,000 clones, with roughly nine tenths occurring only once. The chain has TRBV7-7 and TRBJ2-2; D gene ambiguous. The sequencing used CD4+ or CD8+ T cells sorted from blood, collected in a trial of the OX40 agonist ivuxolimab. This sequence was found in an adult with an advanced solid tumor such as melanoma, head and neck, liver or kidney cancer. The CDR3 DNA sequence: TGTGCTAGCAGCTTAAATGGATACACCGGGGAGCTGTTTTTT. Translated, it gives CASSLNGYTGELFF.